A single sample gave rise to the 12 T cell receptor beta chains below, sequenced in a study of CD8 T cells in ankylosing spondylitis. Broader study findings: Seemingly characteristic of ankylosing spondylitis blood was a TCR beta motif consisting of about 8 highly homologous variants.

TCRdb re-called the 5' RACE reads with MiXCR, one entry per CDR3 protein. The sample lists around 770,000 distinct CDR3 sequences, over 15% occurring once. No antigen is known for these receptors. The sequencing input was blood, either unsorted or a sorted T cell fraction (not recorded which). These receptors all stem from a male donor with ankylosing spondylitis.

The chain has TRBV20-1 and TRBJ1-1; 7 nucleotides align to TRBD1. CDR1 and CDR2 from the germline V gene are DFQATT and SNEGSKA (reference sequence). The CDR3 covers 14 residues. Unmatched junction bases numbered 3, after V lost 0 bases and J lost 2 bases. For the CDR3, the DNA is TGCAGTGCTAGAGACACAGGGGTTAACACTGAAGCTTTCTTT. It specifies CSARDTGVNTEAFF.

The count of this clonotype is one. The chain couples TRBV18 to TRBJ2-7; tentatively, D is TRBD2 (6 bases). The CDR3 is made up of 15 amino acids. Trimming left V 3 bases short and J 2 bases short, with 14 bases between. Germline V lookup: CDR1 KGHSH, CDR2 LQKENI. CDR3 sequence reads: CASSPTAGSTYEQYF. CDR3 sequence (DNA): TGTGCCAGCTCACCGACAGCGGGCTCTACCTACGAGCAGTACTTC.

This chain links TRBV7-9 with TRBJ1-2, with D perhaps matching TRBD1 (5 bases). V lost 5 bases, J lost 1 base, and 14 bases lay in between. This CDR3 has 15 amino acids. Germline V gives CDR1 SEHNR, CDR2 FQNEAQ (reference sequence). As DNA, the CDR3 is TGTGCCAGCAGCCCGGGGACCGCCCTTAACTATGGCTACACCTTC. Encoded protein: CASSPGTALNYGYTF. Combining the CDR3 with reference TRBV7-9 and TRBJ1-2 gives the whole variable domain DTGVSQNPRHKITKRGQNVTFRCDPISEHNRLYWYRQTLGQGPEFLTYFQNEAQLEKSRLLSDRFSAERPKGSFSTLEIQRTEQGDSAMYLCASSPGTALNYGYTFGSGTRLTVV.

This clonotype has more than one count but fewer than ten. The chain employs TRBV29-1 and TRBJ2-5; possibly TRBD1 for D (5 bases). This CDR3 is 14 amino acids long. Trimming removed 5 bases from V and 4 bases from J, with 17 bases in between. Germline V gene lookup returns CDR1 SQVTM and CDR2 ANQGSEA. CDR3 protein: CSVKVRAVLETQYF. The CDR3 DNA reads as TGCAGCGTTAAGGTCAGGGCGGTTTTAGAGACCCAGTACTTC. Combining the CDR3 with reference TRBV29-1 and TRBJ2-5 gives the whole variable domain SAVISQKPSRDICQRGTSLTIQCQVDSQVTMMFWYRQQPGQSLTLIATANQGSEATYESGFVIDKFPISRPNLTFSTLTVSNMSPEDSSIYLCSVKVRAVLETQYFGPGTRLLVL.

This clonotype has at least ten counts. This chain uses TRBV6-4 with TRBJ1-5, with D hard to call. The CDR3 totals 16 residues. V lost 0 bases and J 6 bases, leaving 15 bases between the germline ends. Germline CDR1 MRHNA, CDR2 SNTAGT. CDR3 loop: CASSDSKRERGQPQHF. The CDR3 nucleotides are TGTGCCAGCAGTGACTCGAAGAGGGAGAGAGGTCAGCCCCAGCATTTT.

This clonotype was seen only a few times. The V gene is TRBV20-1, the J gene TRBJ1-1; 10 bases align to TRBD1. The CDR3 covers 13 residues. Germline V lookup: CDR1 DFQATT, CDR2 SNEGSKA (reference sequence). J lost 5 bases, V lost 6 bases, and 6 bases had no gene match. The CDR3 sequence: CSAQGQGLTEAFF. In DNA form, the CDR3 reads TGCAGTGCCCAGGGACAGGGGTTGACTGAAGCTTTCTTT.

This clonotype was seen a handful of times. The chain is built from TRBV6-5 and TRBJ2-1; no definite D call. Trimming took off 0 bases at V and 9 bases at J, with 9 bases between the two ends. This CDR3 region has 13 residues. CDR1 is MNHEY, CDR2 SVGAGI, per germline. Here the CDR3 reads CASSYSMTSEQFF. CDR3 nucleotide sequence: TGTGCCAGCAGTTACTCGATGACTTCTGAGCAGTTCTTC.

V is TRBV20-1 and J is TRBJ2-5; D ambiguous. This CDR3 region has 15 residues. V was cut by 3 bases and J by 4 bases, with 18 bases left in between. Germline V lookup: CDR1 DFQATT, CDR2 SNEGSKA (reference sequence). Here the CDR3 DNA reads TGCAGTGCTAGTGCGTGGGGATGGAAGGGAGAGACCCAGTACTTC. This codes for CSASAWGWKGETQYF.

This chain links TRBV11-2 with TRBJ1-5; D possibly corresponds to TRBD1 (6 bases). Deletions cut 1 base from V and 4 bases from J, with 11 bases between. The germline gives CDR1 SGHAT, CDR2 FQNNGV. The CDR3 consists of 15 residues. The CDR3 DNA is TGTGCCAGCAGCTTAGGCCGACAGGATAATCAGCCCCAGCATTTT. Encoded protein: CASSLGRQDNQPQHF.

This sequence joins TRBV5-1 and TRBJ2-1, with D maybe TRBD2 (6 bases). CDR1 and CDR2 (germline): SGHRS, YFSETQ. V was cut by 4 bases and J by 3 bases, with 17 bases left in between. The CDR3 runs to 16 residues. CDR3 sequence reads: CASSPETSSDYNEQFF. The CDR3 nucleotides read TGCGCCAGCAGCCCAGAGACTAGTTCGGACTACAATGAGCAGTTCTTC.

This clonotype was recorded a few times. The chain carries TRBV20-1 and TRBJ2-3, with 7 bases lining up with TRBD2. The germline V gene has CDR1 DFQATT and CDR2 SNEGSKA (reference sequence). This CDR3 region has 13 residues. The junction had 8 bases not matched to a gene; V was cut back by 1 base and J by 10 bases. The CDR3 DNA reads TGCAGTGCTAGAGCAGCAGCGGGGAGGGCGCAGTATTTT. Translation gives CSARAAAGRAQYF.

This chain links TRBV6-1 with TRBJ1-5, with TRBD1 matching over 9 bases. V shed 5 bases, J shed 2 bases, and the junction held 10 bases outside the gene matches. Germline CDR1 MNHNS, CDR2 SASEGT. This CDR3 is 17 amino acids long. CDR3 in amino acids: CASSTKQGAGGNQPQHF. The DNA of the CDR3 is TGTGCCAGCAGTACAAAACAGGGGGCTGGAGGCAATCAGCCCCAGCATTTT.